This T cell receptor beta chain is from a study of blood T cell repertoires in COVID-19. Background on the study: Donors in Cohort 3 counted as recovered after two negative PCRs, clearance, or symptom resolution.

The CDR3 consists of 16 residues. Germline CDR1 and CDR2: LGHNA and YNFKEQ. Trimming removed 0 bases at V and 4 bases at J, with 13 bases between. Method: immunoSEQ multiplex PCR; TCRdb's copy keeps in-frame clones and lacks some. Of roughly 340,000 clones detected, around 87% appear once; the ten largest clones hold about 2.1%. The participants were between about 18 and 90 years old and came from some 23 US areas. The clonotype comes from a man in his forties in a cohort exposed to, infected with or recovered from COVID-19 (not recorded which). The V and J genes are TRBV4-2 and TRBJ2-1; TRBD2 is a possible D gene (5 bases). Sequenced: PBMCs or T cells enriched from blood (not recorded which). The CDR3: CASSQDFQRRYNEQFF. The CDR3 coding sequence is TGTGCCAGCAGCCAAGATTTCCAGCGGAGATACAATGAGCAGTTCTTC.